This entry lists 15 T cell receptor beta chains sequenced from one sample in a study of neurological immune-mediated disorders. TCRdb re-called the 5' RACE reads through MiXCR, storing one row per CDR3 protein. The sample has about 65,000 distinct CDR3 sequences, over 4% seen once. The sequencing sample was made of PBMCs. Receptor source: a man between 50 and 59 years old with multiple sclerosis.

V is TRBV20-1 and J is TRBJ2-1; 10 bases are shared with TRBD1. The CDR3 runs to 14 residues. Germline values: CDR1 DFQATT, CDR2 SNEGSKA (reference sequence). The J segment lost 7 bases and the V segment lost 4 bases, leaving 7 bases of the junction unmatched. CDR3 DNA sequence: TGCAGTGCTATTCCGGGACAGGGGTGGAATGAGCAGTTCTTC. It yields the protein CSAIPGQGWNEQFF.

There are many counts of this clonotype. The gene calls are TRBV20-1 and TRBJ1-1; D unresolved. Trimming shortened V by 5 bases and J by 1 base, and 11 bases separated the two germline ends. Germline-derived CDR1 and CDR2 are DFQATT and SNEGSKA (reference sequence). The CDR3 covers 13 residues. CDR3 amino acids: CSAPRARNTEAFF. As DNA, the CDR3 is TGCAGTGCTCCGAGAGCAAGGAACACTGAAGCTTTCTTT.

This clonotype was counted a few times. This chain connects TRBV6-5 to TRBJ1-2; 7 positions agree with TRBD1. This CDR3 region has 15 residues. The trim removed 6 bases at V and 4 bases at J, leaving 11 bases unmatched. Germline lookup yields CDR1 MNHEY and CDR2 SVGAGI. CDR3: CASSAPGQASYGYTF. CDR3 coding DNA: TGTGCCAGCAGCGCCCCCGGACAGGCCTCCTATGGCTACACCTTC.

This clonotype came up many times. V usage is TRBV5-1 and J usage is TRBJ1-2, with D possibly matching TRBD1 (5 bases). The germline CDR1 and CDR2 sequences are SGHRS and YFSETQ. The CDR3 sequence is 15 residues long. V gave up 0 bases and J gave up 5 bases, with 14 bases separating them. CDR3 residues: CASSLGFGTGYGYTF. The DNA for the CDR3 is TGCGCCAGCAGCTTGGGTTTCGGGACCGGGTATGGCTACACCTTC.

This clonotype was observed many times. The chain employs TRBV20-1 and TRBJ1-2; D is undetermined. Between the trimmed V and J ends, which lost 5 bases and 0 bases, there was a span of 13 bases. The CDR3 runs 14 residues. Germline CDR1 reads DFQATT; CDR2 reads SNEGSKA (reference sequence). CDR3 amino acids: CSAARPAANYGYTF. CDR3 bases: TGCAGTGCTGCCCGACCGGCAGCTAACTATGGCTACACCTTC.

This clonotype was found many times. The gene calls are TRBV14 and TRBJ2-7; D gene unclear. Trimming took 5 bases from V and 1 from J, leaving 15 bases between them. Looked up from germline, CDR1 is SGHDN and CDR2 is FVKESK. This CDR3 spans 15 amino acids. CDR3 DNA: TGTGCCAGCAGCAAGACTGGGTTTAGGTCCTACGAGCAGTACTTC. It is translated as CASSKTGFRSYEQYF.

The chain carries TRBV29-1 and TRBJ1-1, with D tentatively TRBD1 (6 bases). V dropped 4 bases and J dropped 3 bases, with 12 bases sitting between them. Per the germline V gene, CDR1 is SQVTM and CDR2 is ANQGSEA. The CDR3 extends over 13 amino acids. The CDR3 DNA reads TGCAGCGTTGCGGAGGGGGGTGACACTGAAGCTTTCTTT. Its translation is CSVAEGGDTEAFF.

Concerning this clonotype itself: This could be a read error, since a much larger clone is one nucleotide away. This rearrangement joins TRBV4-3 to TRBJ1-3; possible D gene TRBD1, 5 bases. Germline CDR1 is LGHNA and CDR2 is YSLEER. CDR3 size: 17 residues. The CDR3 coding sequence is TGCGCCAGCAGCCAAGATCAGGGAAGGAGCTATGGAAAAACCATATATTTT. Amino acids: CASSQDQGRSYGKTIYF.

The table lists this clonotype with many counts. This CDR3 is CSARTTGSSYNEQFF. CDR3 nucleotides: TGCAGTGCTAGAACTACGGGGAGCTCCTACAATGAGCAGTTCTTC. The chain links TRBV20-1 to TRBJ2-1, with D maybe TRBD2 (5 bases). V was pared by 2 bases and J by 0 bases, with 11 bases between. This CDR3 contains 15 residues. Germline V gives CDR1 DFQATT, CDR2 SNEGSKA (reference sequence).

This clonotype was picked up many times. The J gene is TRBJ1-2, the V gene TRBV20-1; tentative D call: TRBD1 (5 bases). Germline-derived CDR1 and CDR2 are DFQATT and SNEGSKA (reference sequence). The CDR3 is 12 residues long. V gave up 6 bases and J gave up 6 bases, with 14 bases separating them. The CDR3, as DNA: TGCAGTGCGAGCAGACAGCGCGATGGCTACACCTTC. The encoded protein is CSASRQRDGYTF.

This clonotype was counted many times. The chain links TRBV15 to TRBJ2-3, with 8 bases identical to TRBD1. Trimming cost V 6 bases and J 4 bases; bases outside gene matches: 6. In germline, CDR1 is LNHNV, CDR2 YYDKDF (reference sequence). The CDR3 is 14 amino acids. The CDR3 DNA is TGTGCCACCAGTGACAGGGGCACAGCAGATACGCAGTATTTT. Protein sequence: CATSDRGTADTQYF.

At least ten counts were recorded for this clonotype. V gene TRBV20-1 combines with J gene TRBJ1-2; TRBD1 matches 11 bases. This CDR3 has 14 amino acids. Germline trimming cut 8 bases from V and 7 bases from J; bases unmatched to any gene: 12. CDR1 is DFQATT and CDR2 is SNEGSKA in the germline V gene (reference sequence). CDR3 in DNA: TGCAGTATTAACCGGGACAGGGGGAGAATTGGCTACACCTTC. The encoded protein is CSINRDRGRIGYTF.

This clonotype was observed at least ten times. The rearrangement joins TRBV12-3 or TRBV12-4 to TRBJ1-2; a weak D match, TRBD1 (5 bases). The CDR3 covers 14 residues. Between the trimmed V and J ends, which lost 5 bases and 5 bases, there was a span of 15 bases. CDR3 sequence (DNA): TGTGCCAGCAGTCCCCGGGCAGGGCTTTATGGCTACACCTTC. Translated: CASSPRAGLYGYTF.

This clonotype was detected many times. J is TRBJ1-1 and V is TRBV4-3; 7 bases line up with TRBD1. Trimming took 4 bases from V and 0 from J; bases not matched to a gene: 5. The CDR3 runs to 15 residues. CDR1 and CDR2 from the germline V gene are LGHNA and YSLEER. Here the CDR3 DNA reads TGCGCCAGCAGCCGCGGAGGGGGCATGAACACTGAAGCTTTCTTT. Amino acids: CASSRGGGMNTEAFF.

This chain uses TRBV5-1 with TRBJ2-5; TRBD2 is a possible D gene (5 bases). Germline V gene data show CDR1 as SGHRS and CDR2 as YFSETQ. The V end was cut by 4 bases, the J end by 10 bases, with 17 bases between. CDR3 length: 13 residues. For the CDR3, the DNA is TGCGCCAGCAGCCGGACCCAGACCGGGGACCAGTACTTC. Its protein product is CASSRTQTGDQYF. The variable domain in full, with the rest retrieved from reference TRBV5-1 and TRBJ2-5, is KAGVTQTPRYLIKTRGQQVTLSCSPISGHRSVSWYQQTPGQGLQFLFEYFSETQRNKGNFPGRFSGRQFSNSRSEMNVSTLELGDSALYLCASSRTQTGDQYFGPGTRLLVL.